The 25 T cell receptor beta chains below come from one sample, sequenced in a study of T cell clonotyping in hematopoietic cell transplantation. TCRdb's copy holds only in-frame clones and misses some; the assay was immunoSEQ multiplex PCR. The table lists about 10,000 clones, about 76% of them singletons, with 8.5% to 9% in the top ten. The source material was PBMCs, sampled 30 days after allogeneic stem cell transplant. These TCRs come from a female patient aged 40-50 years who had an allogeneic stem cell transplant from a related donor, so T cells may come from the graft donor. Some clones in this sample may be carry-over from other donors' samples.

The chain links TRBV6-6 to TRBJ1-1, with 7 positions matching TRBD1. CDR1 and CDR2 from the germline V gene are MNHNY and SVGAGI (reference sequence). Losses at the gene ends were 5 bases for V and 1 base for J; bases not matched to a gene: 7. The CDR3 contains 15 residues. The CDR3 region has the DNA TGTGCCAGCAGTCCCTGGGCAGGGGGGAACACTGAAGCTTTCTTT. Residues: CASSPWAGGNTEAFF.

The J gene is TRBJ2-3, the V gene TRBV5-4; 11 nucleotides match TRBD2. V dropped 0 bases and J dropped 5; count of bases not matched to a gene: 8. The CDR3 is 17 residues long. Germline V gene lookup returns CDR1 SGHNT and CDR2 YYREEE (reference sequence). CDR3 residues: CASSLGAIAGGQDTQYF. Here the CDR3 DNA reads TGTGCCAGCAGCTTGGGTGCTATAGCGGGAGGGCAAGATACGCAGTATTTT.

This chain links TRBV29-1 with TRBJ2-7, with D uncertain. This CDR3 is built from 13 residues. CDR1 is SQVTM and CDR2 is ANQGSEA in the germline V gene. Trimming left V 4 bases short and J 4 bases short, with 14 bases between. The CDR3 is CSVGTPELYEQYF. CDR3 in DNA: TGCAGCGTTGGTACGCCCGAATTATACGAGCAGTACTTC.

This clone was observed a single time. The genes are TRBV29-1 and TRBJ2-5; maybe TRBD2 (6 bases). Germline V CDR1 and CDR2: SQVTM, ANQGSEA. V lost 6 bases and J 5 bases, leaving 16 bases between the germline ends. This CDR3 is built from 13 residues. CDR3 region: CSVVGGLAETQYF. CDR3 sequence (DNA): TGCAGCGTCGTAGGAGGGCTTGCGGAGACCCAGTACTTC.

The CDR3 sequence is CAWTGGNYEQYF. For the CDR3, the DNA is TGTGCCTGGACGGGCGGAAACTACGAGCAGTACTTC. The rearrangement links TRBV30 to TRBJ2-7; D unresolved. CDR3 size: 12 residues. Germline V lookup: CDR1 GTSNPN, CDR2 SVGIG (reference sequence). The ends were cut back, 4 bases at V and 3 bases at J, with 10 bases in the middle.

The table lists this clone with a few counts. V is TRBV5-5 and J is TRBJ2-3, with 9 bases lining up with TRBD2. Germline CDR1 is SGHKS and CDR2 is YYEKEE (reference sequence). Trimming cost V 3 bases and J 4 bases; bases outside gene matches: 9. The CDR3 runs 16 residues. CDR3 bases: TGTGCCAGCAGCTCCCTAGGCGGGAGGGGACCAGATACGCAGTATTTT. It is translated as CASSSLGGRGPDTQYF.

In DNA form, the CDR3 reads TGCGCCAGCAGCGTCGATGGCGGGAGCGCAGATACGCAGTATTTT. This encodes CASSVDGGSADTQYF. The chain has TRBV5-1 and TRBJ2-3; TRBD2 matches 7 bases. Germline V gene sequence: CDR1 SGHRS, CDR2 YFSETQ. The CDR3 spans 15 residues. V shed 4 bases, J shed 4 bases, and the junction held 9 bases outside the gene matches.

The table lists this clone with a count of one. CDR3 loop: CASSLLQGIEAFF. DNA of the CDR3: TGTGCCAGCAGTCTACTTCAGGGGATTGAAGCTTTCTTT. The chain joins TRBV6-6 to TRBJ1-1, with D possibly TRBD1 on 6 matching bases. Germline lookup yields CDR1 MNHNY and CDR2 SVGAGI (reference sequence). The CDR3 totals 13 residues. V shed 5 bases and J shed 7 bases, with 14 bases lying between them.

The V and J genes are TRBV11-2 and TRBJ2-7; D call uncertain. The V and J ends lost 1 base and 0 bases respectively, with 7 bases between them. This CDR3 is 14 amino acids long. Germline values: CDR1 SGHAT, CDR2 FQNNGV. The CDR3 DNA reads as TGTGCCAGCAGCTTAGTGGGGTTCTCCTACGAGCAGTACTTC. It translates to CASSLVGFSYEQYF.

In DNA form, the CDR3 reads TGTGCCAGCAGCTTGGTCTTAGGGGCCGGGATGGATACGCAGTATTTT. It specifies CASSLVLGAGMDTQYF. The V call is TRBV5-6, the J call TRBJ2-3; D is possibly TRBD1 or TRBD2 (5 bases each). Germline assignment: CDR1 SGHDT and CDR2 YYEEEE. This CDR3 is built from 16 residues. V gave up 0 bases and J gave up 6 bases, with 17 bases separating them.

The rearrangement joins TRBV7-3 to TRBJ2-5, with no clear D. The germline CDR1 and CDR2 sequences are SGHTA and FQGTGA. The CDR3 loop spans 12 amino acids. V lost 2 bases, J lost 5 bases, and 6 bases lay in between. The CDR3 sequence is CASSLDGETQYF. The CDR3 DNA reads TGTGCCAGCAGCTTAGATGGTGAGACCCAGTACTTC.

The J gene is TRBJ1-1, the V gene TRBV6-4; D remains unclear. This CDR3 has 15 amino acids. Deletions cut 8 bases from V and 0 bases from J, with 16 bases between. The germline V gene encodes CDR1 MRHNA and CDR2 SNTAGT. The DNA for the CDR3 is TGTGCCAGCCAGCCTTTTCACGGGATGAACACTGAAGCTTTCTTT. Protein sequence: CASQPFHGMNTEAFF.

This chain connects TRBV6-5 to TRBJ2-4; the D is unclear. The CDR3 totals 15 residues. Germline V CDR1 and CDR2: MNHEY, SVGAGI. Trimming pared 5 bases from V and 0 bases from J, leaving 11 bases between. This CDR3 reads CASSNLGLAKNIQYF. The DNA for the CDR3 is TGTGCCAGCAGTAATCTTGGGCTAGCCAAAAACATTCAGTACTTC.

The genes are TRBV30 and TRBJ2-1; D gene unclear. Germline assignment: CDR1 GTSNPN and CDR2 SVGIG (reference sequence). There are 13 residues in the CDR3. Trimming stripped 3 bases from V and 4 bases from J, with 10 bases between. The CDR3 nucleotides read TGTGCCTGGAGGGGGTTTACTTACAATGAGCAGTTCTTC. It is translated as CAWRGFTYNEQFF.

This chain links TRBV27 with TRBJ1-1, with 8 positions matching TRBD1. The CDR3 loop spans 18 amino acids. CDR1 and CDR2 from the germline V gene are MNHEY and SMNVEV (reference sequence). V gave up 4 bases and J gave up 8 bases; unmatched junction bases: 21. CDR3 sequence: CASSSRSVAGTGETEAFF. The CDR3, as DNA: TGTGCCAGCAGTTCAAGGTCCGTTGCCGGGACAGGAGAAACAGAAGCTTTCTTT.

V is TRBV27 and J is TRBJ1-4; D unresolved. Germline V gene sequence: CDR1 MNHEY, CDR2 SMNVEV (reference sequence). The CDR3 length is 13 residues. The V end lost 2 bases, the J end lost 5 bases, and 6 bases lay between the germline ends. CDR3 loop: CASSLQGNEKLFF. The CDR3 DNA follows: TGTGCCAGCAGTTTACAAGGAAATGAAAAACTGTTTTTT.

The chain carries TRBV19 and TRBJ2-3; TRBD2 matches at 8 bases. The V segment lost 6 bases and the J segment 0 bases; nucleotides outside the gene matches: 5. The CDR3 consists of 15 residues. Germline V CDR1 and CDR2: LNHDA, SQIVND (reference sequence). The CDR3 region is CASRRLARSTDTQYF. The CDR3 DNA is TGTGCCAGTAGGCGACTAGCGCGGAGCACAGATACGCAGTATTTT.

The chain uses TRBV7-8 and TRBJ1-1; maybe TRBD1 (5 bases). Trimming stripped 1 base from V and 7 bases from J, with 10 bases between. The CDR3 is made up of 13 amino acids. The germline gives CDR1 SGHVS, CDR2 FQNEAQ. In DNA form, the CDR3 reads TGTGCCAGCAGCTTAGGGGGGGACCGTGAAGCTTTCTTT. It translates to CASSLGGDREAFF.

The chain combines TRBV6-5 with TRBJ2-1; D uncertain. CDR3 length equals 15 residues. Germline CDR1 MNHEY, CDR2 SVGAGI. Trimming cost V 2 bases and J 4 bases, with 12 bases left between them. This CDR3 is CASSYRRNVYNEQFF. CDR3 nucleotides: TGTGCCAGCAGTTACCGCAGGAATGTATACAATGAGCAGTTCTTC.

This chain uses TRBV9 with TRBJ2-4; 9 bases match TRBD1. CDR3 length: 15 amino acids. The ends lost 2 bases at V and 10 bases at J; junction bases unmatched: 10. Germline V gene lookup returns CDR1 SGDLS and CDR2 YYNGEE. The CDR3 sequence: CASSVAPGQGQIQYF. The CDR3 nucleotides read TGTGCCAGCAGCGTGGCTCCGGGACAGGGTCAAATTCAGTACTTC.

The chain joins TRBV19 to TRBJ2-2; the D gene is possibly TRBD1 (5 bases). Germline assignment: CDR1 LNHDA and CDR2 SQIVND (reference sequence). V was cut by 6 bases and J by 6 bases, with 11 bases left in between. This CDR3 contains 13 residues. The CDR3 here is CASSDTGPGELFF. The CDR3 nucleotides read TGTGCCAGTAGCGACACAGGCCCCGGGGAGCTGTTTTTT.

The CDR3 sequence is CASSLSGLKQETQYF. CDR3 nucleotides: TGTGCCAGCAGCTTGTCGGGACTTAAACAAGAGACCCAGTACTTC. This chain joins TRBV7-9 and TRBJ2-5; TRBD2 is a possible D gene (6 bases). V lost 3 bases, J lost 2 bases, and 13 bases lay in between. The CDR3 is made up of 15 amino acids. Germline loops: CDR1 SEHNR, CDR2 FQNEAQ (reference sequence).

The chain is built from TRBV13 and TRBJ1-1; the match to TRBD1 covers 7 bases. Germline loops: CDR1 PRHDT, CDR2 FYEKMQ (reference sequence). Unmatched junction bases numbered 5, after V lost 6 bases and J lost 1 base. The length of the CDR3 is 14 residues. The CDR3 nucleotides read TGTGCCAGCAGGAGACAGGGACCGAACACTGAAGCTTTCTTT. Its protein product is CASRRQGPNTEAFF.

This clone was counted a single time. The V gene is TRBV6-6, the J gene TRBJ1-1, with D possibly being TRBD1 (6 bases). This CDR3 has 14 residues. Germline CDR1 and CDR2: MNHNY and SVGAGI (reference sequence). V was shortened by 5 bases and J by 4 bases, with 14 bases between the two germline ends. DNA for the CDR3: TGTGCCAGCAGTCCGACAGGCGGGACCACTGAAGCTTTCTTT. This encodes CASSPTGGTTEAFF.

The chain has TRBV30 and TRBJ1-2; no clear D gene. The CDR3 covers 13 residues. Trimming removed 3 bases from V and 7 bases from J, with 15 bases in between. Germline CDR1 GTSNPN, CDR2 SVGIG (reference sequence). Here the CDR3 reads CAWSDLMGSGYTF. CDR3 in DNA: TGTGCCTGGAGCGACCTGATGGGCAGTGGCTACACCTTC.